This section outlines one T cell receptor (beta chain) sequence together with its context. The antigen is undetermined. This sample was taken from a study of PD-1 blockade in classical Hodgkin lymphoma. Study results and caveats: Individuals who commenced nivolumab within less than 1 year of ASCT were excluded. Relapsed/refractory patients reportedly had the lowest baseline TCR diversity, below newly diagnosed patients, who were below healthy donors. Patients newly diagnosed and complete responders had comparable baseline diversity.

The table came from immunoSEQ multiplex PCR; TCRdb's copy has only in-frame clones and leaves some out. The data contain approximately 65,000 clones, about 89% of them singletons. Time point meaning: cycle 4 day 1 (C4D1), after around six weeks of nivolumab. Autologous stem cell transplantation was followed by relapse in every patient, and brentuximab vedotin exposure varied. Progressive disease, partial response or complete response was each patient's best response. The sequenced sample was peripheral blood mononuclear cells (PBMCs), obtained before the fourth cycle of nivolumab. This clonotype was sampled from a human donor with classical Hodgkin lymphoma.

The CDR3 is CASSYGQDNYGYTF. The CDR3 DNA follows: TGTGCCAGCAGTTACGGACAGGACAACTATGGCTACACCTTC. V gene TRBV28 combines with J gene TRBJ1-2, with TRBD1 matching 7 bases. This CDR3 region has 14 residues. CDR1 MDHEN and CDR2 SYDVKM come from the germline V gene. The ends lost 4 bases at V and 2 bases at J; junction bases unmatched: 4.